A single sample is the source of the 18 T cell receptor beta chains below, sequenced in a study of CD8+CD57+ T cells in acquired aplastic anemia. TCR beta VDJ and CDR3 were profiled, and genomic DNA was the template. One entry per CDR3 protein results from TCRdb running MiXCR on the reads. The sample yields 300,000 or so distinct CDR3 sequences, around three fifths seen once. Patients included in sequencing had previously demonstrated CD8+CD57+ cell expansion by flow cytometry. Sequencing used sorted CD4+, CD8+, or CD8+CD57+ T cells (not recorded which) from PBMCs. These receptors were obtained from a human donor with aplastic anemia.

This chain links TRBV7-8 with TRBJ1-1, with D possibly TRBD1 on 6 matching bases. CDR3 size: 17 residues. CDR1 and CDR2 (germline): SGHVS, FQNEAQ. Trimming removed 1 base from V and 3 bases from J, with 18 bases in between. The CDR3 DNA reads TGTGCCAGCAGCTTAGATTCTCTCAGGGGAGGAGACACTGAAGCTTTCTTT. Translating gives CASSLDSLRGGDTEAFF.

This clonotype was seen at least ten times. The chain uses TRBV10-3 and TRBJ2-3; 15 bases align to TRBD2. Trimming at V came to 9 bases and at J to 0 bases, leaving 1 base not matched to a gene. Germline CDR1 is ENHRY and CDR2 is SYGVKD. The CDR3 runs to 15 residues. The CDR3 reads CAIGTSGGSTDTQYF. In nucleotides, the CDR3 is TGTGCCATTGGGACTAGCGGGGGGAGCACAGATACGCAGTATTTT.

This chain uses TRBV10-3 with TRBJ2-2, with 8 nucleotides matching TRBD2. Germline loops: CDR1 ENHRY, CDR2 SYGVKD. This CDR3 is 13 amino acids long. Trimming took 7 bases from V and 6 from J; bases not matched to a gene: 4. The CDR3 reads CAITRGGSGELFF. In DNA, the CDR3 is TGTGCCATCACACGGGGGGGCTCCGGGGAGCTGTTTTTT.

This clonotype was counted ten times or more. V gene TRBV10-1 combines with J gene TRBJ2-3; D is undetermined. The CDR3 spans 16 residues. From germline, CDR1 is WNHNN and CDR2 SYGVQD (reference sequence). Trimming stripped 3 bases from V and 1 base from J, with 14 bases between. In DNA, the CDR3 is TGCGCCAGCAGTGAAGAAGTTACAGTCCGCACAGATACGCAGTATTTT. As protein: CASSEEVTVRTDTQYF.

The V call is TRBV19, the J call TRBJ1-2; no firm D call. V gave up 6 bases and J gave up 2 bases, with 7 bases separating them. Germline lookup yields CDR1 LNHDA and CDR2 SQIVND (reference sequence). This CDR3 is 12 amino acids long. The CDR3 DNA reads as TGTGCCAGTAGCTGGCAGAACTATGGCTACACCTTC. This gives the protein CASSWQNYGYTF.

The J gene is TRBJ2-2, the V gene TRBV7-9; D is ambiguous. V gave up 5 bases and J gave up 7 bases, with 20 bases separating them. The CDR3 is 16 amino acids. Germline V CDR1 and CDR2: SEHNR, FQNEAQ (reference sequence). The CDR3 protein is CASSPPDWAGIGELFF. As DNA, the CDR3 is TGTGCCAGCAGCCCACCTGATTGGGCCGGAATCGGGGAGCTGTTTTTT.

This clonotype occurred a few times. J is TRBJ2-7 and V is TRBV11-3, with TRBD1 matching 11 bases. Germline loops: CDR1 SGHNT, CDR2 YENEEA. V lost 3 bases to trimming and J lost 10 bases; unmatched junction nucleotides: 8. The CDR3 length is 14 residues. In nucleotides, the CDR3 is TGTGCCAGCAGCTTCGCCGGGACAGGGGGTTCCCAGTACTTC. Translating it yields CASSFAGTGGSQYF.

The chain combines TRBV10-3 with TRBJ1-1, with D perhaps matching TRBD1 (5 bases). The CDR3 spans 15 residues. In germline, CDR1 is ENHRY, CDR2 SYGVKD. Trimming pared 5 bases from V and 0 bases from J, leaving 13 bases between. The CDR3: CAISLGGAVNTEAFF. The CDR3, as DNA: TGTGCCATCAGTTTAGGCGGGGCCGTGAACACTGAAGCTTTCTTT.

In its sample, this clonotype was seen once. The chain uses TRBV2 and TRBJ1-5; D gene unclear. The CDR3 extends over 15 amino acids. Germline assignment: CDR1 SNHLY and CDR2 FYNNEI. The V gene lost 8 bases and the J gene lost 0 bases, with 14 bases spanning the gap. The CDR3 is CASWPGDGSNQPQHF. CDR3 DNA: TGTGCCAGCTGGCCTGGTGACGGTAGCAATCAGCCCCAGCATTTT.

The chain is built from TRBV11-1 and TRBJ2-5; 12 positions agree with TRBD2. Germline V gives CDR1 SGHAT, CDR2 FQDESV (reference sequence). Trimming removed 5 bases from V and 7 bases from J; junction bases left unmatched: 8. This CDR3 comprises 15 residues. In DNA form, the CDR3 reads TGTGCCAGCAGCCTCGGACTAGCGGGACGCGGGACCCAGTACTTC. It encodes CASSLGLAGRGTQYF.

This clonotype was found many times. V gene TRBV5-6 combines with J gene TRBJ2-3, with TRBD2 as a possible D gene (6 bases). Looked up from germline, CDR1 is SGHDT and CDR2 is YYEEEE. The CDR3 runs 14 residues. Deletions cut 1 base from V and 3 bases from J, with 9 bases between. CDR3: CASSLYGGTDTQYF. In DNA, the CDR3 is TGTGCCAGCAGCTTGTATGGGGGGACAGATACGCAGTATTTT.

V and J are TRBV14 and TRBJ2-4; D unresolved. The CDR3 is 15 residues long. The V and J ends lost 6 bases and 0 bases respectively, with 12 bases between them. Germline CDR1 reads SGHDN; CDR2 reads FVKESK. The chain's CDR3 is CASSFSDLAKNIQYF. CDR3 sequence (DNA): TGTGCCAGCAGTTTCAGTGACTTAGCCAAAAACATTCAGTACTTC.

The rearrangement joins TRBV10-3 to TRBJ1-1; D is possibly TRBD1 (6 bases). The V gene lost 5 bases and the J gene lost 3 bases, with 7 bases spanning the gap. CDR3 size: 12 residues. Germline V gives CDR1 ENHRY, CDR2 SYGVKD. CDR3 DNA: TGTGCCATCAGTACAGGGTACACTGAAGCTTTCTTT. Protein product: CAISTGYTEAFF.

This chain links TRBV7-6 with TRBJ1-1; no firm D call. The V and J ends lost 1 base and 2 bases respectively, with 11 bases between them. Looked up from germline, CDR1 is SGHVS and CDR2 is FNYEAQ. The CDR3 runs 15 residues. The CDR3 nucleotides are TGTGCCAGCAGCTTAGGCCCAGAAGCTAACACTGAAGCTTTCTTT. It translates to CASSLGPEANTEAFF.

This chain uses TRBV10-3 with TRBJ1-2, with D perhaps matching TRBD1 (6 bases). The CDR3 extends over 19 amino acids. V lost 0 bases and J 0 bases, leaving 20 bases between the germline ends. CDR1 ENHRY and CDR2 SYGVKD come from the germline V gene. The CDR3 coding sequence is TGTGCCATCAGTGAGTCGAGGGCGGTCGCAGGGGCAGCTAACTATGGCTACACCTTC. As protein: CAISESRAVAGAANYGYTF.

V usage is TRBV25-1 and J usage is TRBJ1-1; maybe TRBD1 (6 bases). The CDR3 extends over 14 amino acids. Trimming removed 4 bases at V and 0 bases at J, with 9 bases between. The germline V gene has CDR1 MGHDK and CDR2 SYGVNS. CDR3 DNA: TGTGCCAGCAGTGGGACAGTTATGAACACTGAAGCTTTCTTT. Translated: CASSGTVMNTEAFF.

The chain joins TRBV5-1 to TRBJ1-6; 11 bases agree with TRBD1. The CDR3 loop spans 16 amino acids. Germline-derived CDR1 and CDR2 are SGHRS and YFSETQ. V lost 3 bases and J lost 6; bases outside the gene matches: 5. CDR3 coding DNA: TGCGCCAGCAGCTATGGACAGGGGGCATTTAATTCACCCCTCCACTTT. Residues: CASSYGQGAFNSPLHF.

The V gene is TRBV7-6, the J gene TRBJ2-5; 10 bases map to TRBD2. Germline loops: CDR1 SGHVS, CDR2 FNYEAQ. The CDR3 extends over 17 amino acids. The V segment lost 2 bases and the J segment 1 base; nucleotides outside the gene matches: 7. The CDR3 bases are TGTGCCAGCAGCTTAACCGGTAGCGGGAGGCCCCAAGAGACCCAGTACTTC. It specifies CASSLTGSGRPQETQYF.